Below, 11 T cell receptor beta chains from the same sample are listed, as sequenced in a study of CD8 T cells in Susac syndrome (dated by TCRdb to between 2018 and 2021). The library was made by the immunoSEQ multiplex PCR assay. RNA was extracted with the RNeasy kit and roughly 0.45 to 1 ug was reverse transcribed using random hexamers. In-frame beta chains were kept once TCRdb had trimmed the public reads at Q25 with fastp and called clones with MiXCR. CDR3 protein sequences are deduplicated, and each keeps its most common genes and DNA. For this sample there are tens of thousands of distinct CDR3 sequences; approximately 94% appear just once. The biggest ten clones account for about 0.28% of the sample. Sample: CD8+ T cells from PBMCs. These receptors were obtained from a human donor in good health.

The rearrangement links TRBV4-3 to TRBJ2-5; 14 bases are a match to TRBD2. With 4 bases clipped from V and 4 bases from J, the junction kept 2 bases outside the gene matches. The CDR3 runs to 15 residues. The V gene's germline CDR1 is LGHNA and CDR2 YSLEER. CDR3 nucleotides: TGCGCCAGCAGCCCGACTAGCGGGAGGGGAGAGACCCAGTACTTC. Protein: CASSPTSGRGETQYF.

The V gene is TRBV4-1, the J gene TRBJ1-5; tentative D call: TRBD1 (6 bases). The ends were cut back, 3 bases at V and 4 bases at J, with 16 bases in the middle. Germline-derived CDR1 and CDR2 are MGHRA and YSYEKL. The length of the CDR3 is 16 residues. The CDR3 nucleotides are TGCGCCAGCAGCCATGAAATGGGGGGCCTGAATCAGCCCCAGCATTTT. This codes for CASSHEMGGLNQPQHF.

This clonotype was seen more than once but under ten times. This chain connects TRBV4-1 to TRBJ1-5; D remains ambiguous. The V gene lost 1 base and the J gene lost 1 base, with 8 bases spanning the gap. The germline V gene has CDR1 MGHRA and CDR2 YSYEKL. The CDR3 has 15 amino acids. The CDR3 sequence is CASSQGLSSNQPQHF. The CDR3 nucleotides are TGCGCCAGCAGCCAAGGCCTATCGAGCAATCAGCCCCAGCATTTT.

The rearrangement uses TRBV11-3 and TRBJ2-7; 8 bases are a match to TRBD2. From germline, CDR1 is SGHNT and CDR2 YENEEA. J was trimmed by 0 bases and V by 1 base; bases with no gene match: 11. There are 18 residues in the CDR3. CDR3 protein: CASSLVLAGLVSSYEQYF. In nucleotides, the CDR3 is TGTGCCAGCAGCTTAGTGTTAGCGGGGCTTGTAAGCTCCTACGAGCAGTACTTC.

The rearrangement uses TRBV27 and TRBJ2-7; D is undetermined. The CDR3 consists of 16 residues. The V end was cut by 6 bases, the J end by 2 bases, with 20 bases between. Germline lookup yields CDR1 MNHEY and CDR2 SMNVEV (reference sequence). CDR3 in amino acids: CASRSAGTERPYEQYV. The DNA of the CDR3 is TGTGCCAGCAGATCTGCTGGAACAGAAAGACCCTACGAGCAGTACGTC.

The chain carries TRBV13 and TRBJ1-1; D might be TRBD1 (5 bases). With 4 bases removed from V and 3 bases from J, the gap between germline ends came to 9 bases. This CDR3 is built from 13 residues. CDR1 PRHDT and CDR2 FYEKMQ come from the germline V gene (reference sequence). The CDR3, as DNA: TGTGCCAGCAGCTCTGAGGGGTACACTGAAGCTTTCTTT. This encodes CASSSEGYTEAFF.

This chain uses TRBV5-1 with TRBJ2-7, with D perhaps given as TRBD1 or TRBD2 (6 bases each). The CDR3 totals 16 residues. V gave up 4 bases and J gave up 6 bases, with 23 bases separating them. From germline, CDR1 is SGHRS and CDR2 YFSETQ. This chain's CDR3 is CASSARGRVRGAEQYF. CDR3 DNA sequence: TGCGCCAGCAGCGCCCGGGGGCGGGTAAGGGGGGCCGAGCAGTACTTC. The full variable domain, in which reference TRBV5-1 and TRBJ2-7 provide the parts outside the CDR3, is KAGVTQTPRYLIKTRGQQVTLSCSPISGHRSVSWYQQTPGQGLQFLFEYFSETQRNKGNFPGRFSGRQFSNSRSEMNVSTLELGDSALYLCASSARGRVRGAEQYFGPGTRLTVT.

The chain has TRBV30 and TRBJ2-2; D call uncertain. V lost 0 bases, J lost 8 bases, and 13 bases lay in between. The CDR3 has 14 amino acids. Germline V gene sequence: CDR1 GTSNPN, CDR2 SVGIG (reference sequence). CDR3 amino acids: CAWSVVGPAGELFF. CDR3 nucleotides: TGTGCCTGGAGTGTAGTGGGCCCGGCTGGGGAGCTGTTTTTT. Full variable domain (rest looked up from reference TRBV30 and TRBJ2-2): SQTIHQWPATLVQPVGSPLSLECTVEGTSNPNLYWYRQAAGRGLQLLFYSVGIGQISSEVPQNLSASRPQDRQFILSSKKLLLSDSGFYLCAWSVVGPAGELFFGEGSRLTVL.

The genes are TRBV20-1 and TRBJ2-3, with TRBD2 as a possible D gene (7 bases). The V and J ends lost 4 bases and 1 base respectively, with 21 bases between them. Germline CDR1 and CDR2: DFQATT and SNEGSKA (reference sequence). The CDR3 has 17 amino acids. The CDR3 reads CSAKGLGTGGRTDTQYF. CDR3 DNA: TGCAGTGCTAAGGGCTTAGGAACGGGGGGCCGCACAGATACGCAGTATTTT.

For the CDR3, the DNA is TGCGCCAGCAGCTTGGAAACTGGCGGTAGCTCCTACGAGCAGTACTTC. Translating it yields CASSLETGGSSYEQYF. The chain employs TRBV5-1 and TRBJ2-7; D not certain. The CDR3 runs 16 residues. The V gene lost 0 bases and the J gene lost 0 bases, with 13 bases spanning the gap. In germline, CDR1 is SGHRS, CDR2 YFSETQ.

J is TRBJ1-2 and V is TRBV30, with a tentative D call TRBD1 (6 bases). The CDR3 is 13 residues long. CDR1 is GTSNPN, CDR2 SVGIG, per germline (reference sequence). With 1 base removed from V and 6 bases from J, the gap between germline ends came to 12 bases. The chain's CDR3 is CAWSEQGSDGYTF. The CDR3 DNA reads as TGTGCCTGGAGTGAACAGGGATCCGATGGCTACACCTTC.